This paragraph reports one TCR beta chain. The PCR made use of 60 Vbeta and 13 Jbeta primers. Method: immunoSEQ multiplex PCR; TCRdb's copy keeps in-frame clones and lacks some. The sample carries 100,000 to 150,000 clones, 70% to 75% recorded once. This sample is drawn from a study of cytomegalovirus exposure and HLA in healthy donors. The V end was cut by 4 bases, the J end by 7 bases, with 15 bases between. This CDR3 has 14 residues. CDR1 and CDR2 (germline): SGHDT, YYEEEE. The receptor was isolated from a male donor in good health and CMV-seronegative. The chain uses TRBV5-6 and TRBJ2-1; tentatively, D is TRBD1 (6 bases). Material for sequencing was PBMCs. The CDR3 region has the DNA TGTGCCAGCAGCATTCGGACAGCAAGGAATGAGCAGTTCTTC. It specifies CASSIRTARNEQFF. Variable domain in full (rest from reference TRBV5-6 and TRBJ2-1): DAGVTQSPTHLIKTRGQQVTLRCSPKSGHDTVSWYQQALGQGPQFIFQYYEEEERQRGNFPDRFSGHQFPNYSSELNVNALLLGDSALYLCASSIRTARNEQFFGPGTRLTVL.